A single sample is the source of the 16 T cell receptor beta chains below, sequenced in a study of CD8 T cells in ankylosing spondylitis. TCRdb re-called the 5' RACE reads with MiXCR, one entry per CDR3 protein. The table lists around 280,000 distinct CDR3 sequences, 20% of them singletons. Sequencing was done on a sample of blood, either unsorted or a sorted T cell fraction (not recorded which). These receptor sequences come from a male donor with ankylosing spondylitis or in good health (not recorded which).

There are a few counts of this clonotype. V usage is TRBV20-1 and J usage is TRBJ2-2, with TRBD2 matching over 13 bases. The germline gives CDR1 DFQATT, CDR2 SNEGSKA (reference sequence). The CDR3 sequence is 17 residues long. V gave up 5 bases and J gave up 1 base; unmatched junction bases: 7. The CDR3 loop reads CSAHGTSGTRNTGELFF. CDR3 nucleotides: TGCAGTGCTCACGGGACTAGCGGGACCAGGAACACCGGGGAGCTGTTTTTT.

This clonotype was counted ten times or more. This sequence joins TRBV5-5 and TRBJ2-7; perhaps TRBD2 as D (5 bases). Trimming pared 3 bases from V and 1 base from J, leaving 17 bases between. This CDR3 has 16 residues. Germline CDR1 reads SGHKS; CDR2 reads YYEKEE (reference sequence). The chain's CDR3 is CASSSALGLVSYEQYV. CDR3 bases: TGTGCCAGCAGCTCCGCCCTCGGACTCGTATCCTACGAGCAGTACGTC.

This clonotype was counted a few times. An end of the junction does not agree with germline; a read error may underlie this. The rearrangement links TRBV24-1 to TRBJ2-3; 8 bases align to TRBD1. The CDR3 consists of 16 residues. CDR1 is KGHDR, CDR2 SFDVKD, per germline. CDR3 region: CASSDGQGAISDTQYF. The CDR3 nucleotides are TGTGCCAGCAGTGATGGGCAGGGGGCGATCTCAGATACGCAGTATTTT.

This clonotype was detected a few times. The rearrangement joins TRBV20-1 to TRBJ2-1; perhaps TRBD2 as D (5 bases). The germline V gene encodes CDR1 DFQATT and CDR2 SNEGSKA (reference sequence). V lost 3 bases and J lost 3, with 15 bases in between. The CDR3 runs 15 residues. DNA of the CDR3: TGCAGTGCTAGGACCGCAGCGGCCCGCTACAATGAGCAGTTCTTC. This codes for CSARTAAARYNEQFF.

The chain combines TRBV20-1 with TRBJ2-2, with 8 positions matching TRBD1. Germline CDR1 and CDR2: DFQATT and SNEGSKA (reference sequence). The CDR3 contains 14 residues. Losses at the gene ends were 2 bases for V and 9 bases for J; bases not matched to a gene: 8. The CDR3 protein is CSARQTGVDRELFF. The DNA for the CDR3 is TGCAGTGCTAGACAGACAGGGGTTGACCGGGAGCTGTTTTTT.

The gene calls are TRBV3-1 and TRBJ2-2, with a tentative D call TRBD1 (5 bases). With 1 base removed from V and 8 bases from J, the gap between germline ends came to 8 bases. Germline assignment: CDR1 LGHDT and CDR2 YNNKEL (reference sequence). This CDR3 contains 13 residues. The CDR3 nucleotides read TGTGCCAGCAGCCAAGTATCAGGGGGGGAGCTGTTTTTT. Protein product: CASSQVSGGELFF.

The rearrangement links TRBV12-3 or TRBV12-4 to TRBJ2-2, with no clear D. The CDR3 runs to 15 residues. Trimming removed 3 bases from V and 4 bases from J, with 12 bases in between. CDR3 nucleotides: TGTGCCAGCAGTTTTCGGCAGGATCCCACCGGGGAGCTGTTTTTT. It yields the protein CASSFRQDPTGELFF.

The table lists this clonotype with many counts. The chain couples TRBV12-3 or TRBV12-4 to TRBJ1-6, with TRBD1 matching over 9 bases. The V and J ends lost 5 bases and 5 bases, in that order; junction bases with no gene match: 4. The CDR3 length is 15 residues. The CDR3 bases are TGTGCCAGCAGTCCCCGGGACAGGGATAATTCACCCCTCCACTTT. Its protein is CASSPRDRDNSPLHF.

Many counts were recorded for this clonotype. This chain uses TRBV20-1 with TRBJ1-4; D perhaps matches TRBD1 (5 bases). The V gene's germline CDR1 is DFQATT and CDR2 SNEGSKA (reference sequence). The CDR3 length is 12 residues. V was cut by 2 bases and J by 4 bases, with 5 bases left in between. The CDR3 region is CSARRGNEKLFF. The CDR3 region has the DNA TGCAGTGCTAGAAGGGGTAATGAAAAACTGTTTTTT.

This clonotype was seen once. J is TRBJ2-5 and V is TRBV5-1, with 8 bases lining up with TRBD2. This CDR3 has 15 residues. Germline assignment: CDR1 SGHRS and CDR2 YFSETQ. V dropped 2 bases and J dropped 2; count of bases not matched to a gene: 5. The CDR3 nucleotides are TGCGCCAGCAGCTTTCGTACTAGCGGACAAGAGACCCAGTACTTC. Its translation: CASSFRTSGQETQYF.

This chain uses TRBV3-1 with TRBJ2-1, with a weak D call TRBD2 (6 bases). CDR1 LGHDT and CDR2 YNNKEL come from the germline V gene (reference sequence). The CDR3 is 14 residues long. V lost 1 base and J lost 6, with 10 bases in between. The CDR3 DNA follows: TGTGCCAGCAGCCAAGTGACTAGTTCCAATGAGCAGTTCTTC. Protein product: CASSQVTSSNEQFF.

This sequence joins TRBV5-1 and TRBJ2-1; 7 nucleotides align to TRBD1. Germline V gene lookup returns CDR1 SGHRS and CDR2 YFSETQ. The CDR3 loop spans 17 amino acids. Trimming took 4 bases from V and 5 from J; bases not matched to a gene: 15. CDR3 residues: CASSPLGDSLTNNEQFF. The DNA for the CDR3 is TGCGCCAGCAGCCCATTGGGGGACAGCTTAACTAACAATGAGCAGTTCTTC. Complete variable domain (other parts from reference TRBV5-1 and TRBJ2-1): KAGVTQTPRYLIKTRGQQVTLSCSPISGHRSVSWYQQTPGQGLQFLFEYFSETQRNKGNFPGRFSGRQFSNSRSEMNVSTLELGDSALYLCASSPLGDSLTNNEQFFGPGTRLTVL.

V and J are TRBV5-1 and TRBJ2-7, with no clear D. This CDR3 is built from 15 residues. Germline CDR1 and CDR2: SGHRS and YFSETQ. V was trimmed by 1 base and J by 0 bases, leaving 11 bases between them. CDR3 in amino acids: CASSLIRRSSYEQYV. The CDR3 nucleotides read TGCGCCAGCAGCTTGATCAGACGGAGCTCCTACGAGCAGTACGTC.

V usage is TRBV20-1 and J usage is TRBJ2-7; D is possibly TRBD2 (5 bases). Germline-derived CDR1 and CDR2 are DFQATT and SNEGSKA (reference sequence). The CDR3 extends over 12 amino acids. Trimming left V 3 bases short and J 4 bases short, with 10 bases between. CDR3: CSASLAPYEQYV. As DNA, the CDR3 is TGCAGTGCTAGTCTAGCCCCGTACGAGCAGTACGTC.

This clonotype was counted between two and nine times. The genes are TRBV20-1 and TRBJ2-5; TRBD2 agrees at 14 bases. This CDR3 region has 18 residues. CDR1 DFQATT and CDR2 SNEGSKA come from the germline V gene (reference sequence). With V trimmed by 6 bases and J by 4 bases, 16 bases remained unmatched. The CDR3 nucleotides read TGCAGTGCCGAGTCGACTAGCGGGGGGGCCGCCCAACGAGAGACCCAGTACTTC. Its translation is CSAESTSGGAAQRETQYF.

This clonotype was found many times. V is TRBV5-5 and J is TRBJ1-6; a possible D gene is TRBD1 (5 bases). Germline loops: CDR1 SGHKS, CDR2 YYEKEE (reference sequence). The CDR3 is 15 amino acids. V lost 0 bases to trimming and J lost 4 bases, with 8 bases between them. Here the CDR3 reads CASSLAGSYNSPLHF. The CDR3 DNA reads TGTGCCAGCAGCTTGGCAGGGTCGTATAATTCACCCCTCCACTTT. The full variable domain, rest sourced from reference TRBV5-5 and TRBJ1-6, is DAGVTQSPTHLIKTRGQQVTLRCSPISGHKSVSWYQQVLGQGPQFIFQYYEKEERGRGNFPDRFSARQFPNYSSELNVNALLLGDSALYLCASSLAGSYNSPLHFGNGTRLTVT.